This TCR beta chain was documented in a study of shared clonotypes between healthy human individuals (dated by TCRdb to the early 2020s). The study in broad terms: A couple of women and a few men aged 18 to 49 years were included in the cohort. Per donor, leukapheresis produced somewhere between about 0.94 and 10 billion PBMCs. Libraries were prepared and TCR repertoires were sequenced by different laboratories using diverse techniques, in order to increase sequencing depth and limit assay-specific biases. For each donor, CD4 naive and CD4 memory were each given three plates, CD8 naive was given two plates, and CD8 memory was given one plate. To estimate repertoire size and how much clonotype sharing occurs between individuals, the study deeply sequenced the blood TCR repertoires of five healthy adults. Study-wide conclusions, independent of this receptor: Even with the large sequencing depth, rarefaction of the sorted-subset datasets indicated that sequencing was incomplete. Based on pairwise subsampling, the degree of clonotype sharing among donors was expected to be affected by sequencing depth. Only blood was sampled, and tissue TCR repertoires likely differ from those in blood. When a few donors were compared, the shared fraction of clonotypes was around 5% for naive CD4, less than 4% for naive CD8, more than 2% for memory CD4, and roughly 0.43% for memory CD8. The small number of donors limited the genetic and exposure-history diversity represented. Clonotypes shared by all four sorted-subset donors showed higher generation probabilities than non-shared clonotypes. Larger estimated clonotype richness was generally found for naive subsets than for memory subsets.

Note on this clone: Its recognized antigen is unknown. The input lacks base qualities; no much larger clone sits a single base away.

Unmatched junction bases come to 11, with V trimmed by 5 bases and J by 3 bases. The germline V gene encodes CDR1 MDHEN and CDR2 SYDVKM. The CDR3 holds 16 amino acids from the cysteine to the phenylalanine. Only CDR3 DNA remains: 48 bases, in frame from the first base. The donors were healthy, HIV-negative adults with no recently reported acute infections or vaccinations. Every donor was a Caucasian adult residing in Nashville, Tennessee, USA. CD4+ T cells were enriched by magnetic negative selection; naive cells were then positively selected on CD45RA, and the negative fraction formed the memory subset. Blood was obtained by leukapheresis, after which PBMCs were separated by Ficoll-Histopaque density gradient centrifugation and cryopreserved in liquid nitrogen vapor phase. Purity and quantity of every magnetically sorted T cell population were checked by analytical flow cytometry. Each sorted fraction had its genomic DNA isolated and then quantified by UV absorbance on a Nanodrop 2000c.

TCR CDR3 regions were amplified from genomic DNA by multiplex PCR using the deep immunoSEQ assay. Extracted genomic DNA from each cell subset was distributed evenly across all wells of several immunoSEQ 96-well plates, and each plate was treated as a replicate. For sorted subsets, approximately 200 ng of genomic DNA, equivalent to 30,000 or so T cell genomes, went into each replicate PCR. Purified libraries were quantified with a Qubit 3.0 fluorometer, sized on a Bioanalyzer 2100, and re-quantified with the KAPA Library Quantification kit. Every immunoSEQ 96-well plate was sequenced on a dedicated single-read 150-cycle Illumina NextSeq 550 flow cell. Processing in the source paper ran as follows. The immunoSEQ output contained only junctional sequences without quality scores, so filtering could not match that applied to full-length reads. Sequences were annotated with PyIR, a Python wrapper for IgBLAST v1.9, using IMGT germline references to assign V/J genes and CDR3. Any read was removed if the V/J assignment was weak (E-value above 1e-6), the CDR3 was missing, or the read contained stop codons, out-of-frame junctions, or ambiguous translated residues. V3J clonotypes were defined as sequences sharing the same inferred V gene, J gene, and CDR3 amino acid sequence. Percentage overlap between repertoires was calculated by dividing the number of shared unique clonotypes by the size of the smaller repertoire. Richness of each repertoire was evaluated using RTK rarefaction, the Chao1 estimator, and Recon v2.1 estimates of unobserved clonotypes. OLGA was used to compute generation probabilities for all TCRbeta clonotypes that the gDNA method yielded from several donors. The table was pulled from immuneACCESS by TCRdb, which kept in-frame rearrangements only. Such tables lose some clones; where checked, under half of the loss comes from unresolved V genes, and the rest has no known cause. The V and J calls and the clone size are those of that table, but D and trimming were determined from the DNA. The sample includes some 2.1 million clones, with roughly 95% observed a single time. The biggest ten clones account for 0.13% of the sample.

The sequence joins TRBV28 to TRBJ2-7; TRBD1 aligns with 9 central bases. The sequence came from a man aged 18 to 29 in good health. The sample consisted of naive CD4+ T cells sorted from blood. Sample cell subset or site, as interpreted from the label and publication: CD45RA+ positively selected. The CDR3 reads as follows: CASSPLGQGNYYEQYF. The DNA is as follows: TGTGCCAGCAGTCCCCTGGGACAGGGAAACTACTACGAGCAGTACTTC.